This TCR beta chain was retrieved from a study of T-cell memory formation after mild COVID-19. Overall study findings and caveats: Cross-reactive memory seemingly joined, as some responding clones were found in pre-infection memory. A second wave expanding day 15 to 37 was CD4+-biased; contracting clones were balanced.

The CDR3 extends over 15 amino acids. Germline V CDR1 and CDR2: SGHKS, YYEKEE (reference sequence). Trimming shortened V by 4 bases and J by 2 bases, and 15 bases separated the two germline ends. The sample holds a few counts of this clonotype. No antigen is known for it. TCR alpha and TCR beta cDNA libraries carrying sample barcodes and UMIs were produced by 5'RACE using constant-segment primers. TCRdb re-called the 5' RACE reads with MiXCR, one entry per CDR3 protein. The sample lists about 320,000 distinct CDR3 sequences, about 13% occurring once. The J gene is TRBJ2-5, the V gene TRBV5-5; D gene uncertain. Sequenced material: PBMCs or a T cell subset sorted from them (not recorded which). This clonotype was obtained from a man aged 18 to 29 who had mild COVID-19 (a few samples of this study predate the infection). Cell type and time point are not known. As DNA, the CDR3 is TGTGCCAGCAGCCCGAAATCGACGCGACAAGAGACCCAGTACTTC. Residues: CASSPKSTRQETQYF.